The entry that follows covers one T cell receptor (beta chain) sequence. This sample is drawn from a study of patients and donors after allogeneic stem cell transplantation. TCRdb analysed the RT-PCR reads with MiXCR anew, one entry per CDR3 protein. This sample has about 25,000 distinct CDR3 sequences, with approximately 43% found just once. The V gene's germline CDR1 is SGHRS and CDR2 YFSETQ. V lost 0 bases and J lost 5, with 5 bases in between. The CDR3 length is 12 residues. This clonotype originated in a human donor who was either an allogeneic HSCT recipient or a stem cell or donor lymphocyte infusion donor (not recorded which). It is not recorded whose cells these are; they may come from a transplant donor. The chain links TRBV5-1 to TRBJ2-5; D gene ambiguous. Source material: blood, either unsorted or a sorted T cell fraction (not recorded which). CDR3 protein: CASSLVRETQYF. CDR3 coding DNA: TGCGCCAGCAGCTTGGTTAGGGAGACCCAGTACTTC.